This TCR beta chain emerged from a study of Ad26.COV2.S vaccination and SARS-CoV-2 variants. Study overall: Sample donor was a member of the COV1001 Ad26.COV2.S trial arm. The vaccine Ad26.COV2.S was put into the muscle once, or twice with 56 days between.

Study results and limitations: With respect to non-spike TCR breadth, vaccine and placebo recipients were similar. Vaccinees reportedly had broad spike-specific CD8+ and CD4+ T cell responses.

Comments on this clone: The target antigen is unknown.

V shed 2 bases and J shed 1 base, with 6 bases lying between them. The CDR3 spans 14 residues. The germline V gene encodes CDR1 KGHSH and CDR2 LQKENI. As to treatment: around 19 received Ad26.COV2.S at low or high dose, single or two shots; 5 received placebo; per-sample allocation not given. The samples were gathered on day 63 after the first injection of vaccine or placebo. Here immunoSEQ multiplex PCR was the method, and the copy in TCRdb shows in-frame clones only, minus some. The sample has over 400,000 clones; about nine tenths are singletons. This TCR came from a person aged 18-65 years who received the Ad26.COV2.S COVID-19 vaccine or a placebo. V gene TRBV18 combines with J gene TRBJ2-1, with D maybe TRBD2 (6 bases). The sample consisted of peripheral blood, taken in a trial of Ad26.COV2.S vaccine versus placebo. CDR3 nucleotides: TGTGCCAGCTCACCAGGGACTTCCTACAATGAGCAGTTCTTC. The encoded protein is CASSPGTSYNEQFF.